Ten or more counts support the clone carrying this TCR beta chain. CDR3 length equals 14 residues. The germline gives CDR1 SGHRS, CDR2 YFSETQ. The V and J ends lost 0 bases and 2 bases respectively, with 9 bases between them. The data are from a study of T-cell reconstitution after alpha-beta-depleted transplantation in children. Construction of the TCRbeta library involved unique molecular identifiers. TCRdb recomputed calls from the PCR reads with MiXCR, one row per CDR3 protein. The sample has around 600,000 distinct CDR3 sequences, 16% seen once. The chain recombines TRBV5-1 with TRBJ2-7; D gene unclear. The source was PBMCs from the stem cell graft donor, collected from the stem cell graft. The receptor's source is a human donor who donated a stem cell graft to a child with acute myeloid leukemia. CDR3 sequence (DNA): TGCGCCAGCAGCTTGGCCGTTGCAGCCTACGAGCAGTACTTC. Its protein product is CASSLAVAAYEQYF.